The clone carrying this TCR beta chain showed up many times. The source of the sample is a study of patients and donors after allogeneic stem cell transplantation. Each CDR3 protein is one row after TCRdb ran MiXCR on the RT-PCR reads. The data hold about 410,000 distinct CDR3 sequences, with about a sixth observed a single time. The CDR3 extends over 17 amino acids. J was trimmed by 2 bases and V by 5 bases; bases with no gene match: 11. The sequence derives from a human donor who was either an allogeneic HSCT recipient or a stem cell or donor lymphocyte infusion donor (not recorded which). It is not recorded whose cells these are; they may come from a transplant donor. This sequence joins TRBV12-3 or TRBV12-4 and TRBJ1-3; TRBD1 matches at 8 bases. Sequencing was done on a sample of blood, either unsorted or a sorted T cell fraction (not recorded which). CDR3: CASSPRRGRGAGNTIYF. CDR3 nucleotide sequence: TGTGCCAGCAGTCCACGCAGGGGGCGCGGGGCTGGAAACACCATATATTTT.